This is a list of T cell receptor beta chains from one sample in a study of metastatic and nonmetastatic thyroid tumors. TCRdb called clones again from the PCR reads with MiXCR. The table includes more than 25,000 clones, less than 14% detected once. The sequenced sample was blood. These receptors were taken from a female donor with papillary thyroid cancer or a benign thyroid nodule (not recorded which). Some clones in this sample may be carry-over from other donors' samples. Each CDR3 is given with its conserved first and last residue. A D gene is named only where the DNA matches it firmly. A clone size is listed for some rows: how often the clone was seen (once, few, many), or a class if it is expanded.

>TRBV18|-|TRBJ2-3|many
TGTGCCAGCTCCCCCGGGGATACGCAGTATTTT
CASSPGDTQYF
>TRBV10-3|-|TRBJ2-7|many
TGTGCCATCAGCTGGGGACTCGCGGGCGACTACGAGCAGTACTTC
CAISWGLAGDYEQYF
>TRBV4-3|-|TRBJ2-7|many
TGCGCCAGCAGCCTAACAGGGAGCTCCTACGAGCAGTACTTC
CASSLTGSSYEQYF
>TRBV12-3/TRBV12-4|-|TRBJ1-1|-
TGTGCCAGCAGCTTTTCTGGGGCCCTGAACACTGAAGCTTTCTTT
CASSFSGALNTEAFF
>TRBV29-1|-|TRBJ1-1|-
TGCAGCGTTGCAGGCAGGGCAATGAACACTGAAGCTTTCTTT
CSVAGRAMNTEAFF
>TRBV4-2|-|TRBJ2-7|many
TGTGCCAGCAGCCAAGTTGCCGGAGTTGGCGAGCAGTACTTC
CASSQVAGVGEQYF
>TRBV6-2/TRBV6-3|-|TRBJ1-2|-
TGTGCCACCAGCACTGATACATGGGCCGTCTATGGCTACACCTTC
CATSTDTWAVYGYTF
>TRBV5-1|TRBD1|TRBJ2-2|many
TGCGCCAGCAGCTTGGGCCAGGGGGCAAGCACCGGGGAGCTGTTTTTT
CASSLGQGASTGELFF
>TRBV19|-|TRBJ1-2|many
TGTGCCAGTAGTATGGACTTAAACTACGGCTACACCTTC
CASSMDLNYGYTF
>TRBV18|-|TRBJ1-5|many
TGTGCCAGCTCACTAAACGACGATCAGCCCCAGCATTTT
CASSLNDDQPQHF
>TRBV4-3|-|TRBJ1-5|many
TGCGCCAGCAGCGATGGGGCGAGCAATCAGCCCCAGCATTTT
CASSDGASNQPQHF
>TRBV27|TRBD2|TRBJ2-1|few
TGTGCCAGCAGCAATTTACCCCCCCGACTAGCGGGAGCATATGAGCAGTTCTTC
CASSNLPPRLAGAYEQFF
>TRBV7-2|TRBD1|TRBJ1-2|many
TGTGCCAGCAGCTTAGGACAGGGAAGGGGCTACACCTTC
CASSLGQGRGYTF
>TRBV20-1|TRBD2|TRBJ2-3|many
TGCAGTGCTATAGCGGGGGAGGGGGATACGCAGTATTTT
CSAIAGEGDTQYF
>TRBV12-3/TRBV12-4|-|TRBJ1-6|many
TGTGCCAGCAGTTGGACGGGCTATAATTCACCCCTCCACTTT
CASSWTGYNSPLHF
>TRBV25-1|-|TRBJ1-2|many
TGTGCCAGCAGTGGGTCAGGTCACCGTGGCTACACCTTC
CASSGSGHRGYTF
>TRBV6-7|-|TRBJ1-4|-
TGTGCCAGCAGTTACTCGGAGGAGAATGAAAAACTGTTTTTT
CASSYSEENEKLFF
>TRBV18|TRBD1|TRBJ1-4|many
TGTGCCAGCTCACCACCGAAGACAAGGGACAGGGTAAATGAAAAACTGTTTTTT
CASSPPKTRDRVNEKLFF
>TRBV11-3|TRBD2|TRBJ2-2|many
TGTGCCAGCAGCTTAGTTTTGTTGGCGGGAGAAACCGGGGAGCTGTTTTTT
CASSLVLLAGETGELFF
>TRBV4-2|-|TRBJ2-7|many
TGTGCCAGCAGCCAATCCTACTCGGGGTCCTACGAGCAGTACTTC
CASSQSYSGSYEQYF
>TRBV30|-|TRBJ2-7|many
TGTGCCTGGGCCGGGAGCTCCTACGAGCAGTACTTC
CAWAGSSYEQYF
>TRBV12-5|-|TRBJ2-7|many
TGTGCTAGTGGGAGCACTAGTATGGGATACGAGCAGTACTTC
CASGSTSMGYEQYF
>TRBV6-1|-|TRBJ1-1|medium-sized
TGTGCCAGCAGTTCCCGGGACGTACTCACTGAAGCTTTCTTT
CASSSRDVLTEAFF
>TRBV25-1|-|TRBJ1-4|many
TGTGCCAGCAGTGAAGGACGGCGGGGCGAAAAACTGTTTTTT
CASSEGRRGEKLFF
>TRBV27|-|TRBJ2-1|many
TGTGCCAGCAGTCCTCTCGGAAGGGATGAGCAGTTCTTC
CASSPLGRDEQFF
>TRBV7-7|TRBD2|TRBJ2-7|many
TGTGCTAGCAGCTCGTATGCGGGAGACGAGCAGTACTTC
CASSSYAGDEQYF
>TRBV6-1|-|TRBJ1-1|few
TGTGCCAGCAGTGCCACAAGGGACACTGAAGCTTTCTTT
CASSATRDTEAFF
>TRBV11-2|TRBD2|TRBJ2-1|-
TGTGCCAGCAGCGACTCTAGCGGGGGCTACAATGAGCAGTTCTTC
CASSDSSGGYNEQFF
>TRBV18|TRBD1|TRBJ2-2|once
TGTGCCAGCTCACCACAATCAGGGGGCACCGGGGAGCTGTTTTTT
CASSPQSGGTGELFF
>TRBV6-2/TRBV6-3|TRBD1|TRBJ1-2|many
TGTGCCAGCAGTTATTCGGGACAGGGTGGCGGCTACACCTTC
CASSYSGQGGGYTF
>TRBV10-3|-|TRBJ2-3|many
TGTGCCATCAGTGCTCGCGGGAGCACAGATACGCAGTATTTT
CAISARGSTDTQYF
>TRBV20-1|TRBD2|TRBJ2-3|-
TGCAGTGCTGGCAACGACCGACTAGCGGGAACAGATACGCAGTATTTT
CSAGNDRLAGTDTQYF
>TRBV28|-|TRBJ1-2|medium-sized
TGTGCCAGCAGTCCCCCCCGGACCCGGGAAGGCTACACCTTC
CASSPPRTREGYTF
>TRBV4-3|TRBD1|TRBJ1-2|many
TGCGCCAGCAGCCAAATGGGACAGGATCTCTCTAACTATGGCTACACCTTC
CASSQMGQDLSNYGYTF
>TRBV12-3/TRBV12-4|-|TRBJ2-3|many
TGTGCCAGCAGTTTTGGGAGGTGGGGCACAGATACGCAGTATTTT
CASSFGRWGTDTQYF
>TRBV7-6|-|TRBJ1-1|many
TGTGCCAGCAGCTTAGCTTGGAACACTGAAGCTTTCTTT
CASSLAWNTEAFF
>TRBV6-1|-|TRBJ1-5|few
TGTGCCAGCAGTTTAACCCAGGACAGGCCCCAGCATTTT
CASSLTQDRPQHF
>TRBV7-2|TRBD2|TRBJ2-2|-
TGTGCCAGCCCACTAGCGGTAGGGTTTACTGGGGAGCTGTTTTTT
CASPLAVGFTGELFF
>TRBV6-2/TRBV6-3|-|TRBJ1-2|-
TGTGCCAACAGTTACTCGACGGGCAGGGAACTCGGGTACTATGGCTACACCTTC
CANSYSTGRELGYYGYTF
>TRBV28|-|TRBJ1-1|-
TGTGCCAGCAGTCCCCCGAGACTCAAGAACACTGAAGCTCTCTTT
CASSPPRLKNTEALF
>TRBV28|TRBD1|TRBJ2-5|-
TGTGCCAGCAGTTTTCAGGGGGCCGGCCCGCGGGAGACCCAGTACTTC
CASSFQGAGPRETQYF
>TRBV10-2|TRBD2|TRBJ2-7|many
TGCGCCAGCAGCCGGGGTAGCGGGAGGGATCTCGGCGAGCAGTACTTC
CASSRGSGRDLGEQYF
>TRBV5-6|TRBD1|TRBJ1-2|-
TGTGCCAGCAGCTTGGGACTCAACGAGGGGGCTTATGGCTACACCTTC
CASSLGLNEGAYGYTF
>TRBV6-4|TRBD2|TRBJ2-5|few
TGTGCCAGCAATACAGGGACTAGCGGTCAGGAACAAGAGACCCAGTACTTC
CASNTGTSGQEQETQYF